Below, 21 T cell receptor beta chains from the same sample are listed, as sequenced in a study of blood T cell repertoires in COVID-19. The data were produced by immunoSEQ multiplex PCR, yet TCRdb's version contains in-frame clones alone and is incomplete. The table shows hundreds of thousands of clones, with around 90% occurring only once. Sequencing was performed on peripheral blood. All receptors derive from a man aged 70-80 years with acute or convalescent COVID-19.

This clone was found once. The rearrangement links TRBV5-6 to TRBJ1-6; TRBD1 might be the D (5 bases). The CDR3 is 15 amino acids. The germline V gene has CDR1 SGHDT and CDR2 YYEEEE. Trimming left V 4 bases short and J 5 bases short, with 13 bases between. For the CDR3, the DNA is TGTGCCAGCAGCAGACAGATGGTGAATAATTCACCCCTCCACTTT. Translation: CASSRQMVNNSPLHF.

The rearrangement uses TRBV6-6 and TRBJ2-7, with D maybe TRBD1 (6 bases). The germline V gene has CDR1 MNHNY and CDR2 SVGAGI (reference sequence). CDR3 length: 16 residues. Trimming removed 7 bases at V and 2 bases at J, with 21 bases between. CDR3 in DNA: TGTGCCAGCATTCCCACTGGGACACGAAGTCCCTACGAGCAGTACTTC. Its translation is CASIPTGTRSPYEQYF.

This clone showed up just once. The chain employs TRBV3-1 (or the pseudogene TRBV3-2) and TRBJ2-7, with TRBD2 identical over 13 bases. Germline-derived CDR1 and CDR2 are LGHDT and YNNKEL (reference sequence). The CDR3 totals 18 residues. Losses at the gene ends were 3 bases for V and 5 bases for J; bases not matched to a gene: 13. CDR3 loop: CASSQSLAGGPFVHEQYF. The CDR3 DNA is TGTGCCAGCAGCCAGTCACTAGCGGGAGGGCCTTTCGTCCACGAGCAGTACTTC.

The gene calls are TRBV5-1 and TRBJ2-5; 9 bases align to TRBD2. With V trimmed by 0 bases and J by 2 bases, 5 bases remained unmatched. From germline, CDR1 is SGHRS and CDR2 YFSETQ. The CDR3 covers 16 residues. The CDR3 DNA reads as TGCGCCAGCAGCTTGGGGCTAGCGGGGACACAAGAGACCCAGTACTTC. Protein product: CASSLGLAGTQETQYF.

V is TRBV3-1 (or the pseudogene TRBV3-2) and J is TRBJ1-2; TRBD1 might be the D (5 bases). The V end was cut by 5 bases, the J end by 3 bases, with 10 bases between. Germline CDR1 is LGHDT and CDR2 is YNNKEL (reference sequence). This CDR3 region has 13 residues. CDR3 region: CASSSDRYYGYTF. In nucleotides, the CDR3 is TGTGCCAGCAGCTCTGACAGATACTATGGCTACACCTTC.

This clone was counted a few times. The chain uses TRBV21-1 and TRBJ2-7; the D call in the table, TRBD2, was not verified against the DNA. TRBV21-1 represents a pseudogene. The CDR3 sequence is 17 residues long. The CDR3 DNA reads as TGTGCCAGCAGCAAAGGGTCTGCGGGGGGCCTCTCCTACGAGCAGTACTTC. Translating it yields CASSKGSAGGLSYEQYF.

As DNA, the CDR3 is TGTGCCAGCAGCGTAGTGGGGACAGGGAGCTTCCACAATGAGCAGTTCTTC. Its protein is CASSVVGTGSFHNEQFF. This chain connects TRBV9 to TRBJ2-1, with TRBD1 matching 9 bases. This CDR3 is built from 17 residues. Germline V gene sequence: CDR1 SGDLS, CDR2 YYNGEE. Trimming took 0 bases from V and 5 from J; bases not matched to a gene: 9.

This chain joins TRBV6-1 and TRBJ2-4; 8 nucleotides agree with TRBD2. CDR1 MNHNS and CDR2 SASEGT come from the germline V gene. The length of the CDR3 is 16 residues. V lost 2 bases and J lost 5; bases outside the gene matches: 8. CDR3 loop: CASSEYSTSGQNIQYF. The CDR3 region has the DNA TGTGCCAGCAGTGAATACTCAACTAGCGGACAAAACATTCAGTACTTC.

The rearrangement links TRBV4-1 to TRBJ2-1, with 7 bases fitting TRBD1. CDR1 is MGHRA and CDR2 is YSYEKL in the germline V gene. V dropped 2 bases and J dropped 8; count of bases not matched to a gene: 15. The CDR3 loop spans 17 amino acids. The CDR3 spells CASSQMNAGRGPHEQFF. Written as DNA, the CDR3 is TGCGCCAGCAGCCAAATGAACGCAGGAAGGGGGCCCCATGAGCAGTTCTTC.

The chain uses TRBV29-1 and TRBJ2-1; 8 bases agree with TRBD2. The CDR3 runs 14 residues. The germline V gene encodes CDR1 SQVTM and CDR2 ANQGSEA. The ends lost 6 bases at V and 9 bases at J; junction bases unmatched: 13. CDR3 loop: CSVASSGTSIEQFF. Written as DNA, the CDR3 is TGCAGCGTCGCTAGCTCCGGGACTAGTATTGAGCAGTTCTTC.

With regard to this clone: The sample has other DNA sequences that encode this CDR3 too. The chain uses TRBV20-1 and TRBJ2-3, with D hard to call. Germline CDR1 is DFQATT and CDR2 is SNEGSKA (reference sequence). V was shortened by 3 bases and J by 1 base, with 5 bases between the two germline ends. This CDR3 region has 12 residues. The CDR3 nucleotides are TGCAGTGCTAGTCGCGGCACAGATACGCAGTATTTT. Its translation is CSASRGTDTQYF.

The gene calls are TRBV10-3 and TRBJ2-1; 8 bases fit TRBD2. The junction had 11 bases not matched to a gene; V was cut back by 7 bases and J by 0 bases. The CDR3 loop spans 17 amino acids. Germline lookup yields CDR1 ENHRY and CDR2 SYGVKD. The CDR3 DNA reads TGTGCCATCAAAGACCGAGCCGGGACTAGCTCCTACAATGAGCAGTTCTTC. Its protein product is CAIKDRAGTSSYNEQFF.

The CDR3 protein is CAWSVLGGAADYGYTF. The CDR3 DNA reads TGTGCCTGGAGTGTATTGGGCGGGGCAGCGGACTATGGCTACACCTTC. This chain connects TRBV30 to TRBJ1-2, with D maybe TRBD1 (5 bases). Germline loops: CDR1 GTSNPN, CDR2 SVGIG (reference sequence). The V gene lost 0 bases and the J gene lost 3 bases, with 17 bases spanning the gap. CDR3 length equals 16 residues.

The rearrangement joins TRBV7-9 to TRBJ1-1, with 8 positions matching TRBD1. The V and J ends lost 5 bases and 5 bases, in that order; junction bases with no gene match: 7. The CDR3 is 14 amino acids. From germline, CDR1 is SEHNR and CDR2 FQNEAQ (reference sequence). DNA of the CDR3: TGTGCCAGCAGCGCCGGACAGGGAAGGACTGAAGCTTTCTTT. Translation: CASSAGQGRTEAFF.

V usage is TRBV2 and J usage is TRBJ1-1, with D possibly TRBD1 on 5 matching bases. V was cut by 4 bases and J by 4 bases, with 13 bases left in between. Germline V CDR1 and CDR2: SNHLY, FYNNEI. This CDR3 spans 14 amino acids. The CDR3 bases are TGTGCCAGCAGTGCACAGGTGGCCAGCACTGAAGCTTTCTTT. This gives the protein CASSAQVASTEAFF.

V is TRBV4-1 and J is TRBJ1-4; TRBD1 agrees at 7 bases. Germline lookup yields CDR1 MGHRA and CDR2 YSYEKL. With V trimmed by 1 base and J by 3 bases, 14 bases remained unmatched. The CDR3 runs to 19 residues. CDR3 nucleotides: TGCGCCAGCAGCCAAGGTCAGGGGGGCTATGGGGTTGCTAATGAAAAACTGTTTTTT. Translation gives CASSQGQGGYGVANEKLFF.

This sequence joins TRBV6-2 or TRBV6-3 and TRBJ1-1; maybe TRBD1 (5 bases). CDR1 MNHEY and CDR2 SVGEGT come from the germline V gene. V dropped 0 bases and J dropped 5 bases, with 16 bases sitting between them. The CDR3 is 16 residues long. The CDR3 DNA reads TGTGCCAGCAGTTACTCGCCCATAAGGGGCGGTACTGAAGCTTTCTTT. The encoded protein is CASSYSPIRGGTEAFF.

This clone appeared once. This chain uses TRBV28 with TRBJ2-7; D remains unclear. CDR1 and CDR2 (germline): MDHEN, SYDVKM. The V gene lost 6 bases and the J gene lost 0 bases, with 9 bases spanning the gap. CDR3 length: 13 residues. The CDR3 DNA is TGTGCCAGCAGCTCAGGCCTCTCCTACGAGCAGTACTTC. As protein: CASSSGLSYEQYF. Using reference TRBV28 and TRBJ2-7 for the parts outside the CDR3, the full variable domain is DVKVTQSSRYLVKRTGEKVFLECVQDMDHENMFWYRQDPGLGLRLIYFSYDVKMKEKGDIPEGYSVSREKKERFSLILESASTNQTSMYLCASSSGLSYEQYFGPGTRLTVT.

The chain joins TRBV4-1 to TRBJ1-6; 7 bases agree with TRBD1. The CDR3 totals 15 residues. J gave up 5 bases and V 1 base, and 2 bases lay outside the gene matches. Germline V gene sequence: CDR1 MGHRA, CDR2 YSYEKL. CDR3 sequence reads: CASSQGTGDNSPLHF. In DNA form, the CDR3 reads TGCGCCAGCAGCCAAGGGACAGGAGATAATTCACCCCTCCACTTT.

The gene calls are TRBV28 and TRBJ1-4; TRBD1 agrees at 9 bases. V gave up 5 bases and J gave up 0 bases; unmatched junction bases: 13. Per the germline V gene, CDR1 is MDHEN and CDR2 is SYDVKM. This CDR3 has 19 amino acids. CDR3 in amino acids: CASSPPPGQGPTTNEKLFF. CDR3 sequence (DNA): TGTGCCAGCAGTCCTCCCCCGGGACAGGGCCCTACAACTAATGAAAAACTGTTTTTT.

This rearrangement joins TRBV9 to TRBJ2-3, with 10 bases lining up with TRBD2. V dropped 2 bases and J dropped 6; count of bases not matched to a gene: 9. This CDR3 has 16 residues. Germline loops: CDR1 SGDLS, CDR2 YYNGEE. Here the CDR3 reads CASSVTGMGLADTQYF. The CDR3, as DNA: TGTGCCAGCAGCGTGACAGGGATGGGACTAGCGGATACGCAGTATTTT. The complete variable domain, with remaining parts taken from reference TRBV9 and TRBJ2-3, reads DSGVTQTPKHLITATGQRVTLRCSPRSGDLSVYWYQQSLDQGLQFLIQYYNGEERAKGNILERFSAQQFPDLHSELNLSSLELGDSALYFCASSVTGMGLADTQYFGPGTRLTVL.